The rows below give T cell receptor beta chains drawn from one sample of a study of shared clonotypes between healthy human individuals. The table came from immunoSEQ multiplex PCR; TCRdb's copy has only in-frame clones and leaves some out. The sample contains around 2,000,000 clones, about 95% of which appear only once. The sample consisted of naive CD8+ T cells sorted from blood. These TCRs come from a man aged 18 to 35 in good health. Each CDR3 is given with its conserved first and last residue. A D gene is named only where the DNA matches it firmly. Some rows have no size entry. The others give once, few or many, or a class for an expanded clone.

V: TRBV5-1; size: NA; length: 13; D: TRBD1; J: TRBJ1-6; CDR3: CASSLGTGHPLHF; DNA: TGCGCCAGCAGCTTGGGGACAGGGCATCCCCTCCACTTT
V: TRBV10-3; size: once; length: 15; D: NA; J: TRBJ2-1; CDR3: CAISESGGLGDEQFF; DNA: TGTGCCATCAGTGAGTCCGGCGGTTTAGGCGATGAGCAGTTCTTC
V: TRBV25-1; size: NA; length: 14; D: NA; J: TRBJ2-5; CDR3: CASSLDSSEETQYF; DNA: TGTGCCAGCAGCCTAGACTCTAGCGAAGAGACCCAGTACTTC
V: TRBV29-1; size: NA; length: 12; D: NA; J: TRBJ2-2; CDR3: CSVDWPTGELFF; DNA: TGCAGCGTTGATTGGCCCACCGGGGAGCTGTTTTTT
V: TRBV9; size: NA; length: 19; D: TRBD1; J: TRBJ2-7; CDR3: CASSVAPVGQGISSYEQYF; DNA: TGTGCCAGCAGCGTAGCTCCTGTAGGACAGGGAATTAGCTCCTACGAGCAGTACTTC
V: TRBV6-5; size: NA; length: 13; D: NA; J: TRBJ1-1; CDR3: CASSLALPTEAFF; DNA: TGTGCCAGCAGCCTAGCCCTTCCCACTGAAGCTTTCTTT
V: TRBV4-1; size: NA; length: 13; D: NA; J: TRBJ1-6; CDR3: CASSQERESPLHF; DNA: TGCGCCAGCAGCCAAGAAAGGGAGTCACCCCTCCACTTT
V: TRBV4-1; size: NA; length: 18; D: TRBD2; J: TRBJ2-5; CDR3: CASSQEGLAGGPGETQYF; DNA: TGCGCCAGCAGCCAAGAGGGGCTAGCGGGGGGGCCTGGGGAGACCCAGTACTTC
V: TRBV10-3; size: NA; length: 18; D: TRBD2; J: TRBJ2-7; CDR3: CAISASGLAGGNYYEQYF; DNA: TGTGCCATCAGTGCCTCGGGACTAGCGGGGGGCAACTACTACGAGCAGTACTTC
V: TRBV27; size: NA; length: 14; D: TRBD1; J: TRBJ2-7; CDR3: CASSFTGGPYEQYF; DNA: TGTGCCAGCAGTTTTACAGGGGGGCCCTACGAGCAGTACTTC
V: TRBV7-9; size: NA; length: 14; D: NA; J: TRBJ1-1; CDR3: CASSPTDVNTEAFF; DNA: TGTGCCAGCAGCCCAACGGATGTGAACACTGAAGCTTTCTTT
V: TRBV19; size: NA; length: 13; D: TRBD1; J: TRBJ2-1; CDR3: CASSQTGANEQFF; DNA: TGTGCCAGTAGTCAGACAGGGGCGAATGAGCAGTTCTTC
V: TRBV5-1; size: few; length: 15; D: NA; J: TRBJ2-1; CDR3: CASSLVGGPYNEQFF; DNA: TGCGCCAGCAGCTTGGTCGGGGGCCCTTACAATGAGCAGTTCTTC
V: TRBV9; size: NA; length: 19; D: TRBD1; J: TRBJ1-1; CDR3: CASSVASGQGQLMNTEAFF; DNA: TGTGCCAGCAGCGTAGCTAGCGGACAGGGTCAATTAATGAACACTGAAGCTTTCTTT
V: TRBV7-9; size: NA; length: 12; D: NA; J: TRBJ2-7; CDR3: CASSSDGDEQYF; DNA: TGTGCCAGCAGCTCGGATGGGGACGAGCAGTACTTC
V: TRBV9; size: NA; length: 12; D: NA; J: TRBJ2-3; CDR3: CASSVDGVIQYF; DNA: TGTGCCAGCAGCGTAGATGGTGTAATTCAGTATTTT
V: TRBV6-6; size: NA; length: 15; D: NA; J: TRBJ2-3; CDR3: CASSYASGVADTQYF; DNA: TGTGCCAGCAGTTACGCGTCGGGGGTGGCAGATACGCAGTATTTT
V: TRBV7-9; size: NA; length: 15; D: NA; J: TRBJ2-1; CDR3: CASSLALGTYNEQFF; DNA: TGTGCCAGCAGCTTAGCGCTGGGGACCTACAATGAGCAGTTCTTC
V: TRBV9; size: NA; length: 16; D: TRBD2; J: TRBJ2-1; CDR3: CASSGAGTSGSLEQFF; DNA: TGTGCCAGCAGCGGAGCAGGGACTAGCGGGAGTCTTGAGCAGTTCTTC
V: TRBV6-6; size: NA; length: 15; D: NA; J: TRBJ2-2; CDR3: CASTPYRGGTGELFF; DNA: TGTGCCAGCACCCCCTATAGGGGGGGCACCGGGGAGCTGTTTTTT